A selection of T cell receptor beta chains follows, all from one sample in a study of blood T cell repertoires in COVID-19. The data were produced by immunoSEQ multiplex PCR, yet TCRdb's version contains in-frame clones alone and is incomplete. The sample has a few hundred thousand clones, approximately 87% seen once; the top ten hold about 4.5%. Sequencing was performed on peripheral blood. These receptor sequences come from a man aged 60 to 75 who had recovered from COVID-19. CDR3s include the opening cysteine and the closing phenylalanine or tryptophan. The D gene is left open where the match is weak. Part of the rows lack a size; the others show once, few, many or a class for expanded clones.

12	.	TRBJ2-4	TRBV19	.	CASTGAENIQYF	TGTGCCAGTACAGGGGCCGAAAACATTCAGTACTTC
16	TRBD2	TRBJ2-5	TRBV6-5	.	CASSYSAGGGQETQYF	TGTGCCAGCAGTTACAGTGCCGGGGGGGGTCAAGAGACCCAGTACTTC
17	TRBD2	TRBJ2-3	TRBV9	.	CASSAAGGATSTDTQYF	TGTGCCAGCAGCGCCGCGGGGGGCGCCACTAGCACAGATACGCAGTATTTT
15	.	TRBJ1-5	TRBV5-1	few	CASSLGTQQDQPQHF	TGCGCCAGCAGCCTCGGGACTCAGCAAGATCAGCCCCAGCATTTT
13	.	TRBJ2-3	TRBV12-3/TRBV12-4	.	CASSLVQTDTQYF	TGTGCCAGCAGTTTAGTGCAGACAGATACGCAGTATTTT
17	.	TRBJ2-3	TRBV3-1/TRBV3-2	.	CASSQYGGRLITDTQYF	TGTGCCAGCAGCCAATACGGGGGGCGTCTTATTACAGATACGCAGTATTTT
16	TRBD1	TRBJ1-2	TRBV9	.	CASSAPRGQGGYGYTF	TGTGCCAGCAGCGCGCCCAGAGGACAGGGGGGGTACGGCTACACCTTC
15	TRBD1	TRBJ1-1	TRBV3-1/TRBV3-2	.	CASSQGLTGVTEAFF	TGTGCCAGCAGCCAAGGGTTAACAGGGGTTACTGAAGCTTTCTTT
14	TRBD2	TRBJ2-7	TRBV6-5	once	CASKLAGSSYEQYF	TGTGCCAGCAAACTAGCGGGGAGCTCCTACGAGCAGTACTTC
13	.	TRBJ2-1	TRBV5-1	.	CASSLAGGNEQFF	TGCGCCAGCAGCTTGGCCGGAGGGAATGAGCAGTTCTTC
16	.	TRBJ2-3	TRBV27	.	CASSSSLAGSKDTQYF	TGTGCCAGCAGTTCCAGCCTGGCGGGGAGTAAAGATACGCAGTATTTT
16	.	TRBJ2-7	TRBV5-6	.	CASSLRGREGSYEQYF	TGTGCCAGCAGCTTGAGGGGGAGGGAGGGCTCCTACGAGCAGTACTTC
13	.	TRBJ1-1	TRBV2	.	CASSYRVNTEAFF	TGTGCCAGCAGTTACAGAGTGAACACTGAAGCTTTCTTT
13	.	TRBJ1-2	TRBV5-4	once	CASSLAKFYGYTF	TGTGCCAGCAGCTTGGCCAAATTCTATGGCTACACCTTC
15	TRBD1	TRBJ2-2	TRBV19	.	CASSTTGGGTGELFF	TGTGCCAGTAGTACGACAGGGGGCGGCACCGGGGAGCTGTTTTTT
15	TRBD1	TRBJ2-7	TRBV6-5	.	CASTGEGTRGLEQYF	TGTGCCAGCACGGGCGAGGGGACAAGGGGGCTCGAGCAGTACTTC
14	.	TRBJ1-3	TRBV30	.	CAWTPSGLGNTIYF	TGTGCCTGGACCCCAAGCGGGTTGGGAAACACCATATATTTT
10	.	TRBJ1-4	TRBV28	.	CATRSEKLFF	TGTGCCACCCGGTCCGAAAAACTGTTTTTT
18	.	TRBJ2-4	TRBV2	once	CASSSRGAPPIAKNIQYF	TGTGCCAGCAGCTCCAGGGGGGCCCCCCCCATAGCCAAAAACATTCAGTACTTC
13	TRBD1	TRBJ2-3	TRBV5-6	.	CASSQGVKDTQYF	TGTGCCAGCAGCCAGGGGGTTAAAGATACGCAGTATTTT
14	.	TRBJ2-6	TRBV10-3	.	CAISQDSGANVLTF	TGTGCCATCAGTCAGGACTCTGGGGCCAACGTCCTGACTTTC
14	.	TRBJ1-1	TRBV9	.	CASSVVDSHTEAFF	TGTGCCAGCAGCGTAGTGGACAGTCACACTGAAGCTTTCTTT
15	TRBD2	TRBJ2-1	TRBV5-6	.	CASSHTSGMGNEQFF	TGTGCCAGCAGTCACACTAGCGGGATGGGTAATGAGCAGTTCTTC
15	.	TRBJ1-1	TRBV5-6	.	CASSLTGRLNTEAFF	TGTGCCAGCAGCTTGACTGGCAGGCTGAACACTGAAGCTTTCTTT
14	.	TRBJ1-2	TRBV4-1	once	CASKPLGTYYGYTF	TGCGCCAGCAAGCCCCTAGGGACATACTATGGCTACACCTTC
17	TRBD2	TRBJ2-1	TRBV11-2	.	CASSLVPLASGRNEQFF	TGTGCCAGCAGCTTAGTTCCCCTGGCTAGCGGGAGGAATGAGCAGTTCTTC
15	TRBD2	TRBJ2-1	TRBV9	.	CASSVSWTRGHEQFF	TGTGCCAGCAGCGTTAGCTGGACTAGGGGCCATGAGCAGTTCTTC
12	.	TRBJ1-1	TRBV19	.	CASSMVGRDAFF	TGTGCCAGTAGTATGGTCGGGAGGGACGCTTTCTTT
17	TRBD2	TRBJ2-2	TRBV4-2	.	CASSSTIKRGRPGELFF	TGTGCCAGCTCGTCTACGATCAAGCGGGGCCGTCCCGGGGAGCTGTTTTTT